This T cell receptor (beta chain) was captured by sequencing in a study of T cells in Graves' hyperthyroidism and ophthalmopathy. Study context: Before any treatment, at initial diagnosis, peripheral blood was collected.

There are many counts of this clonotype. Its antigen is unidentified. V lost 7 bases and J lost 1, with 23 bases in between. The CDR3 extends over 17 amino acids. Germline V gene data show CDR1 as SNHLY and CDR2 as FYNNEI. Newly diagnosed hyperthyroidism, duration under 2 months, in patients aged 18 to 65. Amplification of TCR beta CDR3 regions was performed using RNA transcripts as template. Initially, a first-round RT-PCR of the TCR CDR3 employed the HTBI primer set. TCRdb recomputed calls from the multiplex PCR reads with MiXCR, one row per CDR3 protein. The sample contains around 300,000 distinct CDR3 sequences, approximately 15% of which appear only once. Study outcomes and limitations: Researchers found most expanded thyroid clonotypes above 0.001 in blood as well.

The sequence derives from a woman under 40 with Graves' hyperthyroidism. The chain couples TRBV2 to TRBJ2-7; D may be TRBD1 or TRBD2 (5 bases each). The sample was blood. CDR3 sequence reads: CASKGWDAAQMSYEQYF. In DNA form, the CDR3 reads TGTGCCAGCAAGGGGTGGGACGCAGCTCAGATGTCCTACGAGCAGTACTTC.